Given below is one TCR beta chain in context. Its antigen is unidentified. Sequencing used immunoSEQ multiplex PCR; TCRdb keeps in-frame clones, though not all of them. This sample has about 160,000 clones, with approximately 90% found just once. This specimen belongs to a study of T cell responses to AZD1222 COVID-19 vaccine. General study points: Clonal diversity was possibly underestimated, and white British individuals and females predominated among donors. Recipients of AZD1222 seropositive at baseline numbered only 5 or 6.

Researchers grouped second doses given at about 4 or about 12 weeks into one pool. Germline CDR1 is LNHDA and CDR2 is SQIVND (reference sequence). V lost 5 bases to trimming and J lost 5 bases, with 18 bases between them. This CDR3 has 15 amino acids. This TCR was recovered from an adult who received the AZD1222 COVID-19 vaccine. The genes are TRBV19 and TRBJ2-5, with a tentative D call TRBD2 (5 bases). This material consisted of peripheral blood, taken 28 days after the second AZD1222 dose. CDR3 DNA: TGTGCCAGTAGTCGGACTGGACTCCTGGGGGAGACCCAGTACTTC. Its translation is CASSRTGLLGETQYF.